The clone carrying this T cell receptor (beta chain) was detected many times. TCRdb reanalysed the 5' RACE reads using MiXCR and keeps one entry per CDR3 protein. The table has roughly 250,000 distinct CDR3 sequences, 5.5% to 8% seen once. The source of the sample is a study of identical twins. V was clipped by 2 bases and J by 7 bases; unmatched bases: 9. There are 18 residues in the CDR3. From germline, CDR1 is KGHSH and CDR2 LQKENI. The same data also contributed to another study, on yellow fever vaccine responses in identical twins.

The sequenced sample consisted of memory (CD45RO+) T cells sorted from blood. The receptor was derived from a woman younger than 30 in good health. This chain uses TRBV18 with TRBJ2-1; TRBD2 agrees at 15 bases. The CDR3 DNA reads as TGTGCCAGCTCACCAAACGGACTAGCGGGAGGGCCGGGTAATGAGCAGTTCTTC. Translation gives CASSPNGLAGGPGNEQFF.